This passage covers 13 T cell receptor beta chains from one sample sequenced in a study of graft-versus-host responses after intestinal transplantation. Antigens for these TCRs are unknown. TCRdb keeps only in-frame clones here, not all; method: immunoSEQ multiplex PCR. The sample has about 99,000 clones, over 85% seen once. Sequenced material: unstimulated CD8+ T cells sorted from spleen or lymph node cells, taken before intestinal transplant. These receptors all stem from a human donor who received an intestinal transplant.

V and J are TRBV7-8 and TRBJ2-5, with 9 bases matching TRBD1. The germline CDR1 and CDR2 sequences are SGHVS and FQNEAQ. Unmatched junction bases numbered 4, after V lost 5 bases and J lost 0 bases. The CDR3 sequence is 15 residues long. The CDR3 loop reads CASSGDRAYQETQYF. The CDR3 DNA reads TGTGCCAGCAGCGGGGACAGGGCCTACCAAGAGACCCAGTACTTC.

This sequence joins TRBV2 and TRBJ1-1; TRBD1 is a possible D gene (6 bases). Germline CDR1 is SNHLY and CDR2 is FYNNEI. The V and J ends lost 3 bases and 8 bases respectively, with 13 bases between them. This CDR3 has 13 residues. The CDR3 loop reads CASSDGIGGEAFF. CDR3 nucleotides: TGTGCCAGCAGTGATGGGATAGGGGGAGAAGCTTTCTTT.

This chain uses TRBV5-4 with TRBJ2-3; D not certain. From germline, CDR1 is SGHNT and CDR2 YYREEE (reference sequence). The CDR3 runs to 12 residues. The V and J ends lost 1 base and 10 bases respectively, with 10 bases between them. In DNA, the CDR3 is TGTGCCAGCAGCTTGAGTAGTAGTGCGCAGTATTTT. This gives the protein CASSLSSSAQYF.

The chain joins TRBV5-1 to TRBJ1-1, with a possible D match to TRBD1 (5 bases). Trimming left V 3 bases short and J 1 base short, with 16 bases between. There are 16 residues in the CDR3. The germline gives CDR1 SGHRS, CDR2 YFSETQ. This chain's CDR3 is CASSSQVGHRNTEAFF. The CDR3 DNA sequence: TGCGCCAGCAGCTCCCAAGTCGGACATAGGAACACTGAAGCTTTCTTT.

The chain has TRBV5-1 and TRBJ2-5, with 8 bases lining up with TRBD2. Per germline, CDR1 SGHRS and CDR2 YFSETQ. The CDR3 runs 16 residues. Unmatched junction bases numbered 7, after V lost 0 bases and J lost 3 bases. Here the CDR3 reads CASSLAAGGLEETQYF. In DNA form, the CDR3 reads TGCGCCAGCAGCTTGGCGGCTGGGGGACTAGAAGAGACCCAGTACTTC.

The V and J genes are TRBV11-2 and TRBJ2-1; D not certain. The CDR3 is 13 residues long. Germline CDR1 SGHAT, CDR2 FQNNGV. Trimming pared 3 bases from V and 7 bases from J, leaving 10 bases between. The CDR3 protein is CASSLSTDNEQFF. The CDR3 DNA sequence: TGTGCCAGCAGCTTGAGTACCGATAATGAGCAGTTCTTC. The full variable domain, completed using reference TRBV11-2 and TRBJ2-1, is EAGVAQSPRYKIIEKRQSVAFWCNPISGHATLYWYQQILGQGPKLLIQFQNNGVVDDSQLPKDRFSAERLKGVDSTLKIQPAKLEDSAVYLCASSLSTDNEQFFGPGTRLTVL.

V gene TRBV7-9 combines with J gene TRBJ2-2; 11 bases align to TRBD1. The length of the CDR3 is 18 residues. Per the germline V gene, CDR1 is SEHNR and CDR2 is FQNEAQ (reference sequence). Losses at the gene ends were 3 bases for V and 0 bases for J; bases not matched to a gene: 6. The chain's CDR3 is CASSFSRTGGSNTGELFF. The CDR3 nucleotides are TGTGCCAGCAGCTTCTCCCGGACAGGGGGCTCGAACACCGGGGAGCTGTTTTTT.

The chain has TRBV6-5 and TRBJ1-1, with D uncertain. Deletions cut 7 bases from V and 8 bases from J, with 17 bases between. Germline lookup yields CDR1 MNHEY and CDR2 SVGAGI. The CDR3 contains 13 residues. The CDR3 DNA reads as TGTGCCAGCACTCCCGACATAAACATCGAAGCTTTCTTT. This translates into CASTPDINIEAFF.

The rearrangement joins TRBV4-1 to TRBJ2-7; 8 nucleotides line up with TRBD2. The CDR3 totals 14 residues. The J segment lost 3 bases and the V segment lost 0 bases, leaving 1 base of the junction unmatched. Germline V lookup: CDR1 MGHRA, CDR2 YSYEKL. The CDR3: CASSQDGTSYEQYF. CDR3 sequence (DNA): TGCGCCAGCAGCCAAGATGGGACTAGCTACGAGCAGTACTTC.

In nucleotides, the CDR3 is TGTGCCAGCAGTTTGGACAGGGCCAACTATGGCTACACCTTC. Translated: CASSLDRANYGYTF. J is TRBJ1-2 and V is TRBV28; the match to TRBD1 covers 8 bases. CDR1 and CDR2 from the germline V gene are MDHEN and SYDVKM. V was clipped by 3 bases and J by 2 bases; unmatched bases: 2. The CDR3 is made up of 14 amino acids.

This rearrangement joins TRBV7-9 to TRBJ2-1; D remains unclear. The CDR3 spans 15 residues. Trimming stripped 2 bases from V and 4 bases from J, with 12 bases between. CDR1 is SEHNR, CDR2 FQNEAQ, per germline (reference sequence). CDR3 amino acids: CASSLITTQYNEQFF. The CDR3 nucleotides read TGTGCCAGCAGCTTAATTACTACCCAATACAATGAGCAGTTCTTC.

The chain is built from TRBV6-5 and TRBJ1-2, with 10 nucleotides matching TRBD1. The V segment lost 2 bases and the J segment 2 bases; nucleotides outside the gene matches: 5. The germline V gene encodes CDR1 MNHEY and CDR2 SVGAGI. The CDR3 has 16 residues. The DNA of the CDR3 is TGTGCCAGCAGTTACGGGAGGACAGGGGGAAACTATGGCTACACCTTC. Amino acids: CASSYGRTGGNYGYTF.

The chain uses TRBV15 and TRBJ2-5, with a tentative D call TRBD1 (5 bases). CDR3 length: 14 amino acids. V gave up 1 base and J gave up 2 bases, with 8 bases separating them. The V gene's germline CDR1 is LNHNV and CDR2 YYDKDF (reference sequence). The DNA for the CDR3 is TGTGCCACCAGCAGAGGTGCAGGGCAAGAGACCCAGTACTTC. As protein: CATSRGAGQETQYF.